This is a list of T cell receptor beta chains from one sample in a study of blood T cell repertoires in COVID-19. Assay used: immunoSEQ multiplex PCR; TCRdb lists only in-frame clones, some missing. The sample carries about 330,000 clones, more than 80% recorded once. The specimen sequenced was peripheral blood. The receptors were sampled from a man between 18 and 29 years old who had recovered from COVID-19. Both conserved end residues are part of each CDR3. Fields, in order: J gene, D gene, V gene, clone size, CDR3 DNA, CDR3 protein. D genes are given only for firm matches. Size is stated for part of the rows, as once, few or many counts, or as a class when the clone is expanded.

J gene: TRBJ2-1
D gene: -
V gene: TRBV30
clone size: -
CDR3 DNA: TGTGCCTGGAGTGGGCAGGGTGGAAATGAGCAGTTCTTC
CDR3 protein: CAWSGQGGNEQFF

J gene: TRBJ1-2
D gene: -
V gene: TRBV9
clone size: -
CDR3 DNA: TGTGCCAGCAGCGTAGGACAGGTACCTAACTATGGCTACACCTTC
CDR3 protein: CASSVGQVPNYGYTF

J gene: TRBJ2-1
D gene: -
V gene: TRBV21-1
clone size: once
CDR3 DNA: TGTGCCAGCAGCATTACATACATGAGGAATGAGCAGTTCTTC
CDR3 protein: CASSITYMRNEQFF

J gene: TRBJ1-1
D gene: -
V gene: TRBV7-9
clone size: once
CDR3 DNA: TGTGCCAGCAGCTTCATATCGCGACAGGATAACACTGAAGCTTTCTTT
CDR3 protein: CASSFISRQDNTEAFF

J gene: TRBJ1-4
D gene: -
V gene: TRBV2
clone size: -
CDR3 DNA: TGTGCCAGCAGCGGTTTAGATCAGGGATGGGATGAAAAACTGTTTTTT
CDR3 protein: CASSGLDQGWDEKLFF

J gene: TRBJ2-7
D gene: TRBD1
V gene: TRBV10-3
clone size: -
CDR3 DNA: TGTGCCATCAGTGGGTCCCAGGGGACAGGGGGCTACGAGCAGTACTTC
CDR3 protein: CAISGSQGTGGYEQYF

J gene: TRBJ1-2
D gene: -
V gene: TRBV30
clone size: -
CDR3 DNA: TGTGCCTGGAGTGCAGGACTGGGAGATGGCTACACCTTC
CDR3 protein: CAWSAGLGDGYTF

J gene: TRBJ2-1
D gene: TRBD2
V gene: TRBV24-1
clone size: few
CDR3 DNA: TGTGCCACCGCCTTGGGGAGCGGGAACTACAATGAGCAGTTCTTC
CDR3 protein: CATALGSGNYNEQFF

J gene: TRBJ2-7
D gene: TRBD1
V gene: TRBV6-5
clone size: once
CDR3 DNA: TGTGCCAGCAGTTACGGGGACAGGGGAACCTACGAGCAGTACTTC
CDR3 protein: CASSYGDRGTYEQYF

J gene: TRBJ1-3
D gene: -
V gene: TRBV10-2
clone size: -
CDR3 DNA: TGCGCCAGCAGTGACCAACAGGTAGTTGGGAACACCATATATTTT
CDR3 protein: CASSDQQVVGNTIYF

J gene: TRBJ2-2
D gene: TRBD2
V gene: TRBV14
clone size: -
CDR3 DNA: TGTGCCAGCAGCCATCTAGCGGGAGGGGGCACCGGGGAGCTGTTTTTT
CDR3 protein: CASSHLAGGGTGELFF

J gene: TRBJ2-3
D gene: TRBD1
V gene: TRBV7-2
clone size: -
CDR3 DNA: TGTGCCAGCAGCTTAGGGGGGACAGGTTGGACAGATACGCAGTATTTT
CDR3 protein: CASSLGGTGWTDTQYF

J gene: TRBJ2-5
D gene: TRBD2
V gene: TRBV2
clone size: -
CDR3 DNA: TGTGCCAGCAACGGACTAGCGGGATACCAAGAGACCCAGTACTTC
CDR3 protein: CASNGLAGYQETQYF

J gene: TRBJ2-3
D gene: -
V gene: TRBV6-5
clone size: -
CDR3 DNA: TGTGCCAGCAGTTACTCGACCGGGTCGACGGGGTGGACGCAGTATTTT
CDR3 protein: CASSYSTGSTGWTQYF

J gene: TRBJ2-1
D gene: TRBD2
V gene: TRBV5-1
clone size: -
CDR3 DNA: TGCGCCAGCGCGGGGACTAGCGTTTACAATGAGCAGTTCTTC
CDR3 protein: CASAGTSVYNEQFF

J gene: TRBJ2-5
D gene: TRBD1
V gene: TRBV5-5
clone size: -
CDR3 DNA: TGTGCCAGCAGCTTGGGACAGGGGAGAGAGACCCAGTACTTC
CDR3 protein: CASSLGQGRETQYF